A single sample gave rise to the 20 T cell receptor beta chains below, sequenced in a study of blood T cells in healthy people across ages. Primed by a sample-barcoded 5' primer and a J-beta primer mix, a second PCR proceeded for 7 to 11 cycles. TCRdb reanalysed the 5' RACE reads using MiXCR and keeps one entry per CDR3 protein. The sample lists around 2 million distinct CDR3 sequences; more than 35% were seen once. The sequenced sample consisted of blood. All receptors derive from a human donor in good health.

This clonotype showed up just a few times. V gene TRBV15 combines with J gene TRBJ1-2, with TRBD1 matching over 8 bases. CDR1 and CDR2 (germline): LNHNV, YYDKDF (reference sequence). V gave up 3 bases and J gave up 3 bases; unmatched junction bases: 12. This CDR3 region has 17 residues. The CDR3: CATSRDIQGARDYGYTF. The CDR3, as DNA: TGTGCCACCAGCAGGGATATCCAGGGGGCGCGAGACTATGGCTACACCTTC.

This clonotype was detected only a few times. This chain connects TRBV30 to TRBJ2-5; D gene unclear. The CDR3 has 11 residues. V gave up 2 bases and J gave up 5 bases, with 6 bases separating them. Germline V gives CDR1 GTSNPN, CDR2 SVGIG (reference sequence). CDR3 sequence (DNA): TGTGCCTGGAGTATGGGGGAGACCCAGTACTTC. It is translated as CAWSMGETQYF.

The V and J genes are TRBV9 and TRBJ2-1; D is possibly TRBD2 (7 bases). Trimming cost V 3 bases and J 7 bases, with 17 bases left between them. Germline CDR1 is SGDLS and CDR2 is YYNGEE. CDR3 size: 15 residues. DNA of the CDR3: TGTGCCAGCAGCGCGGGGGGCGGGGGAAGGAATGAGCAGTTCTTC. This codes for CASSAGGGGRNEQFF.

The rearrangement joins TRBV12-3 or TRBV12-4 to TRBJ2-1; D unclear. The CDR3 has 13 residues. V lost 3 bases, J lost 8 bases, and 11 bases lay in between. Here the CDR3 DNA reads TGTGCCAGCAGTTTCCCCCCACCCGATGAGCAGTTCTTC. Amino acid sequence: CASSFPPPDEQFF.

V gene TRBV5-1 combines with J gene TRBJ2-3; 10 nucleotides match TRBD1. CDR1 and CDR2 from the germline V gene are SGHRS and YFSETQ. V lost 4 bases and J lost 4; bases outside the gene matches: 9. This CDR3 is built from 16 residues. The CDR3 DNA follows: TGCGCCAGCAGCCCACGAGGACAGGGGGTCGCAGATACGCAGTATTTT. This encodes CASSPRGQGVADTQYF.

This chain links TRBV20-1 with TRBJ2-7; 7 positions agree with TRBD1. The CDR3 covers 14 residues. Germline V gives CDR1 DFQATT, CDR2 SNEGSKA (reference sequence). Trimming removed 0 bases from V and 2 bases from J; junction bases left unmatched: 4. CDR3 DNA sequence: TGCAGTGCTAGAGACTCGACAGGGACCTACGAGCAGTACTTC. Protein sequence: CSARDSTGTYEQYF.

The V call is TRBV7-2, the J call TRBJ2-1; 7 bases line up with TRBD1. CDR1 SGHTA and CDR2 FQGNSA come from the germline V gene. V trimming: 3 bases; J trimming: 9 bases; junction bases outside the gene matches: 8. The CDR3 loop spans 14 amino acids. The CDR3 DNA is TGTGCCAGCAGCTTCCAGACAGGGCGAAGTGAGCAGTTCTTC. It codes for CASSFQTGRSEQFF.

There are a few counts of this clonotype. The chain has TRBV29-1 and TRBJ1-2; D not resolved. Germline loops: CDR1 SQVTM, CDR2 ANQGSEA. Trimming stripped 5 bases from V and 0 bases from J, with 13 bases between. The CDR3 is 14 residues long. DNA of the CDR3: TGCAGCGTTCAAGGACGGCAAGCTAACTATGGCTACACCTTC. It specifies CSVQGRQANYGYTF. The variable domain in full, completed from reference TRBV29-1 and TRBJ1-2, reads SAVISQKPSRDICQRGTSLTIQCQVDSQVTMMFWYRQQPGQSLTLIATANQGSEATYESGFVIDKFPISRPNLTFSTLTVSNMSPEDSSIYLCSVQGRQANYGYTFGSGTRLTVV.

This clonotype was found a few times. The chain employs TRBV5-6 and TRBJ2-5, with TRBD1 identical over 7 bases. With 1 base clipped from V and 2 bases from J, the junction kept 5 bases outside the gene matches. Germline V CDR1 and CDR2: SGHDT, YYEEEE. The length of the CDR3 is 15 residues. As DNA, the CDR3 is TGTGCCAGCAGCTTGTGGCAGGGGGTTCAAGAGACCCAGTACTTC. Its protein product is CASSLWQGVQETQYF.

V gene TRBV14 combines with J gene TRBJ2-3, with 9 bases identical to TRBD2. V shed 4 bases, J shed 2 bases, and the junction held 7 bases outside the gene matches. This CDR3 comprises 16 residues. Germline CDR1 reads SGHDN; CDR2 reads FVKESK. In DNA form, the CDR3 reads TGTGCCAGCAGCCGCATTCTAGCGGGGAACACAGATACGCAGTATTTT. It is translated as CASSRILAGNTDTQYF.

This chain uses TRBV6-1 with TRBJ2-1; D is undetermined. The CDR3 has 17 amino acids. The ends were cut back, 1 base at V and 6 bases at J, with 19 bases in the middle. The germline V gene encodes CDR1 MNHNS and CDR2 SASEGT. Here the CDR3 reads CASSEVTWSKPGNEQFF. Here the CDR3 DNA reads TGTGCCAGCAGTGAAGTAACGTGGAGTAAACCAGGCAATGAGCAGTTCTTC.

This clonotype has more than one count but fewer than ten. The chain employs TRBV6-2 or TRBV6-3 and TRBJ2-7, with a tentative D call TRBD1 (5 bases). CDR3 length equals 13 residues. The ends were cut back, 7 bases at V and 3 bases at J, with 13 bases in the middle. Germline loops: CDR1 MNHEY, CDR2 SVGEGT. The CDR3, as DNA: TGTGCCAGCACCGTGACAGACAACTACGAGCAGTACTTC. It is translated as CASTVTDNYEQYF.

The CDR3 reads CASSSGEEETQYF. In DNA, the CDR3 is TGTGCCAGTAGTAGCGGAGAAGAGGAGACCCAGTACTTC. The chain recombines TRBV19 with TRBJ2-5; the D is unclear. The CDR3 has 13 residues. Germline V lookup: CDR1 LNHDA, CDR2 SQIVND (reference sequence). V was trimmed by 4 bases and J by 5 bases, leaving 11 bases between them.

This chain joins TRBV28 and TRBJ2-1; 7 bases agree with TRBD2. The germline gives CDR1 MDHEN, CDR2 SYDVKM. Trimming removed 0 bases from V and 2 bases from J; junction bases left unmatched: 4. The CDR3 consists of 16 residues. In DNA form, the CDR3 reads TGTGCCAGCAGTTTATGGGGCGGGGGTACCTACAATGAGCAGTTCTTC. Its translation: CASSLWGGGTYNEQFF.

The genes are TRBV29-1 and TRBJ2-1; TRBD1 or TRBD2 may be the D gene (5 bases each). The ends were cut back, 5 bases at V and 7 bases at J, with 21 bases in the middle. CDR1 and CDR2 from the germline V gene are SQVTM and ANQGSEA. This CDR3 contains 15 residues. The CDR3 DNA sequence: TGCAGCGTTAAAATTTGGGACGTATCGGGGAATGAGCAGTTCTTC. As protein: CSVKIWDVSGNEQFF.

This clonotype was found once. The final CDR3 position lacks the conserved phenylalanine or tryptophan, pointing to a likely read error. The rearrangement uses TRBV7-9 and TRBJ2-5; perhaps TRBD2 as D (6 bases). V was trimmed by 5 bases and J by 11 bases, leaving 12 bases between them. CDR3 length: 11 residues. Germline CDR1 and CDR2: SEHNR and FQNEAQ (reference sequence). CDR3 amino acids: CASSVGEVQYS. The CDR3 DNA sequence: TGTGCCAGCAGCGTCGGGGAGGTGCAGTACTCC.

Details on this clonotype: An end of the junction differs from the germline gene, which may be a read error. The chain recombines TRBV29-1 with TRBJ2-7, with TRBD2 identical over 9 bases. Germline V CDR1 and CDR2: SQVTM, ANQGSEA. This CDR3 contains 18 residues. The CDR3 region is CSVEEDPHSGGPSYEQYF. The CDR3 coding sequence is TGTAGCGTTGAAGAGGACCCTCATAGCGGGGGCCCCTCCTACGAGCAGTACTTC.

This clonotype has more than one count but fewer than ten. The DNA of the CDR3 is TGTGCCATCAGAGGGACTAGCGGGGCTTGGCAGTACTTC. Protein sequence: CAIRGTSGAWQYF. This rearrangement joins TRBV10-3 to TRBJ2-5; TRBD2 matches 13 bases. The CDR3 covers 13 residues. V was clipped by 6 bases and J by 11 bases; unmatched bases: 6. CDR1 is ENHRY and CDR2 is SYGVKD in the germline V gene.

The genes are TRBV7-2 and TRBJ2-2; D is unclear. CDR1 and CDR2 from the germline V gene are SGHTA and FQGNSA. This CDR3 has 15 residues. V was trimmed by 8 bases and J by 4 bases, leaving 17 bases between them. In nucleotides, the CDR3 is TGTGCCAGCTCGCCCGTTAGAGGTAGCACCGGGGAGCTGTTTTTT. Encoded protein: CASSPVRGSTGELFF. The variable domain in full, completed from reference TRBV7-2 and TRBJ2-2, reads GAGVSQSPSNKVTEKGKDVELRCDPISGHTALYWYRQSLGQGLEFLIYFQGNSAPDKSGLPSDRFSAERTGGSVSTLTIQRTQQEDSAVYLCASSPVRGSTGELFFGEGSRLTVL.

This clonotype was counted only a few times. V and J are TRBV28 and TRBJ2-7, with D unclear. The CDR3 extends over 13 amino acids. The V end was cut by 6 bases, the J end by 5 bases, with 14 bases between. CDR1 and CDR2 from the germline V gene are MDHEN and SYDVKM. The CDR3 region is CASSSPLGDEQYF. Here the CDR3 DNA reads TGTGCCAGCAGCTCCCCTCTAGGAGACGAGCAGTACTTC.